This T cell receptor beta chain was documented in a study of T cell responses to AZD1222 COVID-19 vaccine. Study observations and caveats: Possibly, clonal diversity was underestimated; donors were largely white British and included more females. Along spike, vaccine-associated CD4 TCRs were found throughout, with dominance at 160-218 and 743-854. Seropositivity was recorded at baseline in only a handful of AZD1222 recipients.

Germline V gene lookup returns CDR1 SGHRS and CDR2 YFSETQ. The CDR3 contains 15 residues. V was trimmed by 0 bases and J by 3 bases, leaving 9 bases between them. Remarks on this clone: What it binds is unknown.

This table comes from immunoSEQ multiplex PCR, and its TCRdb copy is limited to in-frame clones, with some not included. The sample holds 85,000 to 100,000 clones, approximately 91% seen once. This clonotype originated in an adult in good health. This chain links TRBV5-1 with TRBJ1-4; TRBD1 might be the D (6 bases). This specimen consisted of peripheral blood, obtained on day 0 of AZD1222 vaccination. CDR3 sequence: CASSLAGVSNEKLFF. In DNA form, the CDR3 reads TGCGCCAGCAGCTTGGCAGGGGTGTCTAATGAAAAACTGTTTTTT.